This paragraph reports one T cell receptor beta chain. This sample stems from a study of blood T cell repertoires in COVID-19. The table came from immunoSEQ multiplex PCR; TCRdb's copy has only in-frame clones and leaves some out. The sample carries more than 95,000 clones, 65% to 80% recorded once. Deletions cut 0 bases from V and 2 bases from J, with 11 bases between. Germline CDR1 and CDR2: SGDLS and YYNGEE. The CDR3 extends over 15 amino acids. Sequenced sample: peripheral blood. The gene calls are TRBV9 and TRBJ2-5; tentatively, D is TRBD1 (5 bases). This sequence was found in a woman between 70 and 85 years old with acute or convalescent COVID-19. The CDR3 nucleotides read TGTGCCAGCAGCGTAGAGGGGTTCCCTCAAGAGACCCAGTACTTC. Translation: CASSVEGFPQETQYF.